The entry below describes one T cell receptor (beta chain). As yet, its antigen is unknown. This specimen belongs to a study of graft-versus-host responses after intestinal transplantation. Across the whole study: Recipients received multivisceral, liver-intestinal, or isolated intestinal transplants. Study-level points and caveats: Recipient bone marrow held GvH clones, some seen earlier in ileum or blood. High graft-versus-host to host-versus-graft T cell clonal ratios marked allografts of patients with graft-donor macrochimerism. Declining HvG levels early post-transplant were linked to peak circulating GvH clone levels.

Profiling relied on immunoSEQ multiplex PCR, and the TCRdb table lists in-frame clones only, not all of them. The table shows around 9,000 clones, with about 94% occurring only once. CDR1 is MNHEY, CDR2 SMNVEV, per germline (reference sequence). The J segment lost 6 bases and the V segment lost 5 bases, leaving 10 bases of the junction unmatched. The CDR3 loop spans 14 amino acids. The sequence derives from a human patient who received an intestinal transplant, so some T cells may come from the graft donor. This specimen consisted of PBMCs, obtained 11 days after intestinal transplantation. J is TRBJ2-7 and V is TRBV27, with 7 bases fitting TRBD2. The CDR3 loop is CASSRGGPYREQYF. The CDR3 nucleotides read TGTGCCAGCAGTCGGGGAGGGCCGTACCGCGAGCAGTACTTC.